This T cell receptor beta chain was obtained from a study of T cells in Graves' hyperthyroidism and ophthalmopathy (dated by TCRdb to between 2018 and 2020). Background for the entire study: To identify distinguishing TCR V-J signatures, a discovery cohort of some 100 patients was used, comprising 43 with Graves' ophthalmopathy and about 59 with stable Graves' hyperthyroidism. Prospective prediction of ophthalmopathy was tested in an independent validation cohort consisting of roughly 20 hyperthyroidism patients and approximately 16 patients who later progressed to ophthalmopathy. The 100 or so discovery patients were randomly split 7:3 into training and test sets. In addition, the study compared T-cell repertoires in thyroid tissue and in blood from roughly six Graves' hyperthyroidism patients. After blood sampling, hyperthyroidism patients were treated with methimazole at a starting dose of 30 mg daily, and ophthalmopathy patients were treated with high-dose intravenous methylprednisolone. According to the paper, TCR Vbeta CDR3 sequencing was carried out on some 140 peripheral blood samples, which came from fewer than 50 ophthalmopathy, around 74 hyperthyroidism and 17 progressor patients. Broader findings and caveats from the paper: A model built on a 13 V-J signature distinguished ophthalmopathy from stable hyperthyroidism, reaching roughly 88% sensitivity and about 81% specificity in cross-validation and 80%/75% in testing. Blood samples also contained most of the expanded thyroid clonotypes (frequency above 0.001), which suggests that blood repertoires may reflect thyroid immune responses. In validation, the model predicted progression to ophthalmopathy a median of approximately 6.3 months before onset, with roughly 68% sensitivity and roughly 79% specificity. Sample size was not statistically predetermined, and investigators were not blinded to group allocation.

Exclusion was applied to patients with uncontrolled infections, other autoimmune diseases, pregnancy or lactation. Clinical symptoms, serum thyroxine and TRAb, thyroid ultrasound, and orbital computed tomography formed the basis for the diagnoses. Trizol reagent was used to extract total RNA, and RNA quality was then checked on an Agilent 2100 Bioanalyzer. This clonotype has a count of ten or more. Its antigen is not yet known. There are no base qualities to consult, and no much larger clone falls within one base. The germline ends are 12 bases apart after V is trimmed by 3 bases and J by 1 base. The cysteine opens and the phenylalanine closes a CDR3 of 15 amino acids. Solely the CDR3 DNA is kept, with 45 bases framed from the first base. From the germline V gene, CDR1 is MGHDK and CDR2 is SYGVNS. The TCR beta CDR3 regions were amplified from the RNA transcripts. For the first round of RT-PCR on the TCR CDR3, the HTBI primer set was used together with the Qiagen OneStep RT-PCR kit. A second multiplex PCR round built the libraries, followed by size selection and purification. Libraries were sequenced paired-end with 100 bp reads on an Illumina HiSeq2000. Per the authors' processing: Raw data were processed with SOAPnuke, discarding reads with adapters, uncalled bases, mean Phred below 15, or no exact constant-primer or identifier match. High-quality paired reads were merged with COPE v1.2.5, and unique nucleotide sequences were defined as clonotypes. Clonotypes were aligned to IMGT TRBV, TRBD and TRBJ reference segments using MiTCR v1.1. The analysis included only V-J combinations with a frequency above 0.0001, which together covered approximately 99% of the repertoires. A TCS score was defined as the ratio between F50 (clonal expansion) and ExV (chaos), using BLOSUM62-based TCRdist between CDR3 peptides within each V-J. Welch's t-statistics and random forest reduced some 510 V-J features to around 14, which were used in a naive Bayes classifier (R e1071). The similarity between thyroid and blood repertoires was quantified using the Morisita-Horn index. The public reads were quality trimmed at Q25 with fastp and then assembled into clones with MiXCR by TCRdb, keeping productive beta chains. Each entry merges the rows of one CDR3 protein and shows their most common DNA and genes. The V and J calls and clone size are TCRdb's, not the authors'. Recorded for this sample are more than 550,000 distinct CDR3 sequences; 40% to 55% of them occurred a single time. The ten largest clones add up to less than 9% of the sample.

The chain joins TRBV25-1 to TRBJ1-1, with the D gene not clear enough to name. The TCR was taken from an adult man with Graves' disease, either hyperthyroidism or ophthalmopathy (not recorded which). Sequenced input: peripheral blood or thyroid tissue (not recorded which). The DNA sequence follows: TGTGCCAGCAGTGAGTCCCAGTCGGGGAACACTGAAGCTTTCTTT. This translates into CASSESQSGNTEAFF.